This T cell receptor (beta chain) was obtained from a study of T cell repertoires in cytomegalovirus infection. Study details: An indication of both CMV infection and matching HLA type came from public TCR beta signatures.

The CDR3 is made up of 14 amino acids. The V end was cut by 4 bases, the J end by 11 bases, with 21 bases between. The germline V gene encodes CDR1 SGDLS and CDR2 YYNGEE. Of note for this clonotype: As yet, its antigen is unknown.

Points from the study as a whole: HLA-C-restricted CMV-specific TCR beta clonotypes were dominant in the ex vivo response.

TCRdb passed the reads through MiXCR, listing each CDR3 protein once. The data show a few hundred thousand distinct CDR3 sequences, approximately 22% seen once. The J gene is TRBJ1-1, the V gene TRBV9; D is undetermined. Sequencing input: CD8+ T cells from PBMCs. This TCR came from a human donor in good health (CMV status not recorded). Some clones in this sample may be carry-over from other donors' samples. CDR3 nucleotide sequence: TGTGCCAGCAGCATGGGGATGACACCCGGCGAGGCTTTCTTT. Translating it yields CASSMGMTPGEAFF.